This entry is about one T cell receptor beta chain. Its antigen is unknown. The source of the sample is a study of cytomegalovirus exposure and HLA in healthy donors. Study-level points and caveats: There were several of the most significant clusters that appeared linked to common viral pathogens in a later analysis. Later findings reportedly placed an Asian-associated ancestry cluster below the approximately 620-donor mean for N-insertions.

With 60 Vbeta and 13 Jbeta primers, the PCR was carried out. Data came from immunoSEQ multiplex PCR; TCRdb stores just in-frame clones and leaves some out. Its table records around 97,000 clones. The receptor's source is a man aged 40-49 years in good health and CMV-seronegative. The sequencing input was PBMCs.

As DNA, the CDR3 is TGCGCCAGCAGCCAAGATAGCAGGGGTAACACTGAAGCTTTCTTT. This sequence encodes CASSQDSRGNTEAFF. This sequence joins TRBV4-3 and TRBJ1-1; possibly TRBD1 for D (6 bases). The CDR3 is 15 amino acids. The ends were cut back, 0 bases at V and 2 bases at J, with 10 bases in the middle. Germline CDR1 LGHNA, CDR2 YSLEER.